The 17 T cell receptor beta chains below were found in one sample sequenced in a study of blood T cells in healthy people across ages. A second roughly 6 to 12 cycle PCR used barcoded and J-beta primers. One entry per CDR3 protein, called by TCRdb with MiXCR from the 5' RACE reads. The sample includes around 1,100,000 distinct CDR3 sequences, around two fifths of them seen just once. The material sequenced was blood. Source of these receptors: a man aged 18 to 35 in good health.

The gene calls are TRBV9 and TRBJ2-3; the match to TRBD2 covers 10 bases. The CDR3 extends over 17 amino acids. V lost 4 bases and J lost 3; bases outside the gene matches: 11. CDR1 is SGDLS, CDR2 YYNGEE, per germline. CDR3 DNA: TGTGCCAGCAGCATCGGTTTAGCGGGGGGTCTAACAGATACGCAGTATTTT. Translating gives CASSIGLAGGLTDTQYF.

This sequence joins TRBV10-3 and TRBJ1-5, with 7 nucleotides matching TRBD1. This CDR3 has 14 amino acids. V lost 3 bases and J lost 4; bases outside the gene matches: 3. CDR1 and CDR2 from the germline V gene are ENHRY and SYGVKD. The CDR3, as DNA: TGTGCCATCAGTGACGGGACAGAGAATCAGCCCCAGCATTTT. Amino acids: CAISDGTENQPQHF.

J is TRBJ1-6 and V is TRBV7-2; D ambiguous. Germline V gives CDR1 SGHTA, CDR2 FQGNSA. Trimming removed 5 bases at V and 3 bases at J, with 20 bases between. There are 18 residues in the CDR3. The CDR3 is CASSIVSGIPFYNSPLHF. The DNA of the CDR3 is TGTGCCAGCAGCATTGTTTCGGGTATACCCTTCTATAATTCACCCCTCCACTTT.

CDR3 nucleotides: TGTGCCAGCAGCTCCCTCAGGGGTCCGGACTATGGCTACACCTTC. Translated, it gives CASSSLRGPDYGYTF. The V gene is TRBV11-2, the J gene TRBJ1-2, with D maybe TRBD1 (6 bases). Per the germline V gene, CDR1 is SGHAT and CDR2 is FQNNGV. The CDR3 spans 15 residues. Trimming left V 4 bases short and J 3 bases short, with 15 bases between.

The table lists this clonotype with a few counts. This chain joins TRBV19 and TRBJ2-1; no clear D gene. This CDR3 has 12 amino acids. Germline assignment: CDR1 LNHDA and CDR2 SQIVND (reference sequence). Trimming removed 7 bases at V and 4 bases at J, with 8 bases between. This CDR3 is CASTGTYNEQFF. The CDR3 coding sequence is TGTGCCAGTACTGGCACGTACAATGAGCAGTTCTTC.

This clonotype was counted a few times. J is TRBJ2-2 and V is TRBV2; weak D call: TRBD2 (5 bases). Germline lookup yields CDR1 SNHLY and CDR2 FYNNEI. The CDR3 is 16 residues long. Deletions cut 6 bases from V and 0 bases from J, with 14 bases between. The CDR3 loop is CASSSGKGSNTGELFF. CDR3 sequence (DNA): TGTGCCAGCAGCTCCGGGAAAGGTTCGAACACCGGGGAGCTGTTTTTT.

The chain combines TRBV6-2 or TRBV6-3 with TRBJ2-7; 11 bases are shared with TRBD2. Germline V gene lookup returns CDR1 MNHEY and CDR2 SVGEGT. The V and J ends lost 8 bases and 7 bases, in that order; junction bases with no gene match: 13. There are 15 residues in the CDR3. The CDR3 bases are TGTGCCAGCTATGCTCTGGGACTAGCGGTGAATGAGCAGTACTTC. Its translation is CASYALGLAVNEQYF.

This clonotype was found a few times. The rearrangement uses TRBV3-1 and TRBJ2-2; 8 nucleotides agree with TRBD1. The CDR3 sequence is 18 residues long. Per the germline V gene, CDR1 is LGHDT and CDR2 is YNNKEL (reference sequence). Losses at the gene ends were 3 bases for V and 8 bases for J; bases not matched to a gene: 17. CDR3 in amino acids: CASSHEGLQGAAAGELFF. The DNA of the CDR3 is TGTGCCAGCAGCCATGAAGGTCTCCAGGGGGCCGCGGCGGGGGAGCTGTTTTTT.

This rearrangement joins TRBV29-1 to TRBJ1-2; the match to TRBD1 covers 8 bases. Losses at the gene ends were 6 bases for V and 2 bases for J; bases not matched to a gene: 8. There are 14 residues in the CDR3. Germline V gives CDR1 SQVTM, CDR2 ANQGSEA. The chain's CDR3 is CSVPETGVNYGYTF. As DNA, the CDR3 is TGCAGCGTGCCCGAGACAGGGGTAAACTATGGCTACACCTTC.

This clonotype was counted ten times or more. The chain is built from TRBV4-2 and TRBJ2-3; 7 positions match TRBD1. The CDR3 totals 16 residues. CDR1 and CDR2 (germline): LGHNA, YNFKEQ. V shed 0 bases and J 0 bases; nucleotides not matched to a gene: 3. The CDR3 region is CASSQEQGPSTDTQYF. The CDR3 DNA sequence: TGTGCCAGCAGCCAAGAACAGGGGCCTAGCACAGATACGCAGTATTTT.

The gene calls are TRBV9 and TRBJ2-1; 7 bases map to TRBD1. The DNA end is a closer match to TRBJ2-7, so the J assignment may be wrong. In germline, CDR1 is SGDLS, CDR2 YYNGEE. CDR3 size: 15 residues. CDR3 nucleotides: TGTGCCAGCAGCGTAGAGGGACAGTCCTACAATGAGCAGTACTTC. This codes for CASSVEGQSYNEQYF.

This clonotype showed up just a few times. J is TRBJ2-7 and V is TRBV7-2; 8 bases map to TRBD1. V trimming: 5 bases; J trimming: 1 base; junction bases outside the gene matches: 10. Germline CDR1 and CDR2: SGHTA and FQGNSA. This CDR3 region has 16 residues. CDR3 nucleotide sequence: TGTGCCAGCAGCCCGAACAGGGGGGAGGATTCCTACGAGCAGTACTTC. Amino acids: CASSPNRGEDSYEQYF.

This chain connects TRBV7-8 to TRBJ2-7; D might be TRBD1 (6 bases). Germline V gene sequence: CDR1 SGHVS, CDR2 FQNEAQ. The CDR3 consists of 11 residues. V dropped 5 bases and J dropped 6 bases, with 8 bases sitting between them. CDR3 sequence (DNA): TGTGCCAGCAGCCCACAGGGCGAGCAGTACTTC. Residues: CASSPQGEQYF.

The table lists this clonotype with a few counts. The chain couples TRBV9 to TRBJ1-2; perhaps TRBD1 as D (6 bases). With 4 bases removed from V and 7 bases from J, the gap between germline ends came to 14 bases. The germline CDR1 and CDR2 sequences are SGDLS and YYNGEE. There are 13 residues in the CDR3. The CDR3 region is CASSTSGVGGYTF. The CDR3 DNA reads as TGTGCCAGCAGCACATCAGGGGTTGGTGGCTACACCTTC.

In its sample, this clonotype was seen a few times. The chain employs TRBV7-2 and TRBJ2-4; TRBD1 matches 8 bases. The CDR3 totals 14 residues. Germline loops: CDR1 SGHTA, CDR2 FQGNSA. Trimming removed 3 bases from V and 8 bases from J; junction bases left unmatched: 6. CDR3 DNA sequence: TGTGCCAGCAGCTTCCCGACAGGGGCCCACATTCAGTACTTC. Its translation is CASSFPTGAHIQYF.

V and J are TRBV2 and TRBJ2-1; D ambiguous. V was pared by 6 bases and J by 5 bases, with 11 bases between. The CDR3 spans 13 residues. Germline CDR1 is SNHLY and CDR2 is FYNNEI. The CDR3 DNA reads TGTGCCAGCAGCCTAACAAGGGACAATGAGCAGTTCTTC. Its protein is CASSLTRDNEQFF.

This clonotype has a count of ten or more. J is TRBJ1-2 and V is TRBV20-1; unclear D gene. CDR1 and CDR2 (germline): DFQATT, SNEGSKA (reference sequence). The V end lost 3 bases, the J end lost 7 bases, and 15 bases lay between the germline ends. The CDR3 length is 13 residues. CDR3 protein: CSARWQPDVGYTF. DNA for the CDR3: TGCAGTGCTAGGTGGCAGCCGGACGTTGGCTACACCTTC.